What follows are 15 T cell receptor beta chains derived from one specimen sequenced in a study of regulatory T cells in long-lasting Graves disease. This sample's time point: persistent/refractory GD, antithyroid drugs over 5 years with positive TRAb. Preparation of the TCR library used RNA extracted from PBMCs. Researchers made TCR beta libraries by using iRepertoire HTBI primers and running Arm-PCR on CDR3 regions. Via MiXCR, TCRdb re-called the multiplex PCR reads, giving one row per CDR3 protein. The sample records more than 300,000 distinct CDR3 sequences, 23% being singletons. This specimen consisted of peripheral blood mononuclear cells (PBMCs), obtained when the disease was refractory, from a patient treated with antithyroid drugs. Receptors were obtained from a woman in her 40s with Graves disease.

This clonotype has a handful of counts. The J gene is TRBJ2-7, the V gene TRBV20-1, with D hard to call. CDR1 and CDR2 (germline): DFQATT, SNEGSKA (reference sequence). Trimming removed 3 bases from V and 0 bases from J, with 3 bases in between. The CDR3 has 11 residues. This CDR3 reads CSARVSYEQYF. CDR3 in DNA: TGCAGTGCTAGGGTCTCCTACGAGCAGTACTTC.

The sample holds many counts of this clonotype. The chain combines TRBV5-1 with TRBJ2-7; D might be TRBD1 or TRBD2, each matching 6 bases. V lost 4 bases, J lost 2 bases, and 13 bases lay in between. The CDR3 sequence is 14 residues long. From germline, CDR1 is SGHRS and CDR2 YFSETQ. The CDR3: CASSRGDTAYEQYF. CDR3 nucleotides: TGCGCCAGCAGCAGGGGGGACACCGCCTACGAGCAGTACTTC. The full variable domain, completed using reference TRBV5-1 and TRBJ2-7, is KAGVTQTPRYLIKTRGQQVTLSCSPISGHRSVSWYQQTPGQGLQFLFEYFSETQRNKGNFPGRFSGRQFSNSRSEMNVSTLELGDSALYLCASSRGDTAYEQYFGPGTRLTVT.

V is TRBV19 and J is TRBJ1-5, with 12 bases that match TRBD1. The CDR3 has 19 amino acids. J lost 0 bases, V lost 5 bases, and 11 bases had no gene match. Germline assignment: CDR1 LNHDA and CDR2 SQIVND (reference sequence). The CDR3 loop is CASSPQQGTGGRSNQPQHF. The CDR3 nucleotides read TGTGCCAGTAGTCCCCAACAGGGGACAGGGGGCCGTAGCAATCAGCCCCAGCATTTT.

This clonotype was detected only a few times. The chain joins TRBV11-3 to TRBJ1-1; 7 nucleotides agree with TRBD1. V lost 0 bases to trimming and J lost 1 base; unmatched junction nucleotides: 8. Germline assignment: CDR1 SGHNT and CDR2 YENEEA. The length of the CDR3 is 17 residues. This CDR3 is CASSLDTSGQQNTEAFF. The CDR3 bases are TGTGCCAGCAGCTTAGACACCTCGGGACAGCAGAACACTGAAGCTTTCTTT.

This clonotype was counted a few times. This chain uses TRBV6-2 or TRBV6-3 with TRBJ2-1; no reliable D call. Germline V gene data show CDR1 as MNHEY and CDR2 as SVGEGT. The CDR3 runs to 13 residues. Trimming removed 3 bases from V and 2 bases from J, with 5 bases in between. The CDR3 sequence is CASSYEPYNEQFF. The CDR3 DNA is TGTGCCAGCAGTTATGAGCCCTACAATGAGCAGTTCTTC.

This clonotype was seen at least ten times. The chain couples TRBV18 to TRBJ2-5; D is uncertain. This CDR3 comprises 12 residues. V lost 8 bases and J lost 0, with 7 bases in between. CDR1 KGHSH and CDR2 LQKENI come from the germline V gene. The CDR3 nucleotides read TGTGCCAGCAGCCCAGACCAAGAGACCCAGTACTTC. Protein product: CASSPDQETQYF.

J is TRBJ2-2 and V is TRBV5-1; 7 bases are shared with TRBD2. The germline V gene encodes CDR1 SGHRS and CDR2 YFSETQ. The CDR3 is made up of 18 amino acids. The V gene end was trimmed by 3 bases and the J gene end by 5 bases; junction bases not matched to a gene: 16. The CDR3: CASSYQSLGLAVTGELFF. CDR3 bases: TGCGCCAGCAGCTATCAGTCCCTGGGCCTAGCGGTTACCGGGGAGCTGTTTTTT.

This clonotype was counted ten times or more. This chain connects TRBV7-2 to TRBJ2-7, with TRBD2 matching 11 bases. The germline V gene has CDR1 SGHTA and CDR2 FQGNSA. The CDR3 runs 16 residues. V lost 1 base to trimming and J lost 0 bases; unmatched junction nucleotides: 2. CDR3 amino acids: CASSLGTSGYSYEQYF. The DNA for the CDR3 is TGTGCCAGCAGCTTAGGGACTAGCGGGTACTCCTACGAGCAGTACTTC.

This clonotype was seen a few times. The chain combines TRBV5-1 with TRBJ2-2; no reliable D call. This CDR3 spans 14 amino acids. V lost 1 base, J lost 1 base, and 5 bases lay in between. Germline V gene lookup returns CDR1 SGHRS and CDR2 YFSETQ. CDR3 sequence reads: CASSLFGNTGELFF. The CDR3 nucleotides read TGCGCCAGCAGCTTGTTCGGGAACACCGGGGAGCTGTTTTTT.

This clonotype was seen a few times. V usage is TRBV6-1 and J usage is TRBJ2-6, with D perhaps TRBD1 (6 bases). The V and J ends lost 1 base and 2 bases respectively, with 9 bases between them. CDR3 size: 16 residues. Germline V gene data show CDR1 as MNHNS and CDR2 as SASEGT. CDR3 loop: CASSEEGGPGANVLTF. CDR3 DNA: TGTGCCAGCAGTGAAGAAGGGGGACCTGGGGCCAACGTCCTGACTTTC.

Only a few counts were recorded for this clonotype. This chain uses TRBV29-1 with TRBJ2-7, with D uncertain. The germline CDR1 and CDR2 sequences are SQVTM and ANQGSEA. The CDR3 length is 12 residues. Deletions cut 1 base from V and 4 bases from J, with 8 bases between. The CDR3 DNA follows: TGCAGCGTTGAAGCGGACCAGTACGAGCAGTACTTC. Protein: CSVEADQYEQYF.

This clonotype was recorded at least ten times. The CDR3 DNA reads as TGTGCCAGCAGACTAGCGGTTGAGCAGTTCTTC. Translated, it gives CASRLAVEQFF. The chain recombines TRBV2 with TRBJ2-1; the match to TRBD2 covers 8 bases. The germline CDR1 and CDR2 sequences are SNHLY and FYNNEI. Unmatched junction bases numbered 1, after V lost 6 bases and J lost 9 bases. The CDR3 consists of 11 residues. Drawing the rest from reference TRBV2 and TRBJ2-1, the complete variable domain is EPEVTQTPSHQVTQMGQEVILRCVPISNHLYFYWYRQILGQKVEFLVSFYNNEISEKSEIFDDQFSVERPDGSNFTLKIRSTKLEDSAMYFCASRLAVEQFFGPGTRLTVL.

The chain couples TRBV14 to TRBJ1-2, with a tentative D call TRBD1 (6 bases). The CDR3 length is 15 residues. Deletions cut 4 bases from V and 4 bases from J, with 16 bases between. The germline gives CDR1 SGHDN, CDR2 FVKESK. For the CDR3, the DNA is TGTGCCAGCAGCCCTGGGGGGCGCAGGGGCTATGGCTACACCTTC. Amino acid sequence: CASSPGGRRGYGYTF.

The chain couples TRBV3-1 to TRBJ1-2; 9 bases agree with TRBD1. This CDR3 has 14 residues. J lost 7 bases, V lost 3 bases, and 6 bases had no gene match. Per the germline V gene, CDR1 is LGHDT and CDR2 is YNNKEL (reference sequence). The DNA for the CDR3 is TGTGCCAGCAGCCATGCACCGGGACAGGGTGGCTACACCTTC. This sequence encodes CASSHAPGQGGYTF.

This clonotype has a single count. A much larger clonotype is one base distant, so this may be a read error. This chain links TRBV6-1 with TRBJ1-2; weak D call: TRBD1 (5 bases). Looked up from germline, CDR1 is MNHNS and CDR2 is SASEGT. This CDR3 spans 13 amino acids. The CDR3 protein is CASSVTGTYGCTF. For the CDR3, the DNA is TGTGCCAGCAGTGTAACCGGGACCTATGGCTGCACCTTC.